The T cell receptor beta chain under discussion was sequenced for a study of T cell repertoires in cytomegalovirus infection. Across the study: Indicated by public TCR beta signatures were CMV infection and matching HLA type. Study-wide points: Cumulative frequency (of public TCR beta family members) identified carriers of CMV plus the relevant HLA.

TCRdb ran MiXCR on the reads and lists one entry per CDR3 protein. The sample records more than 150,000 distinct CDR3 sequences, around 20% being singletons. By frequency in the sample, this clonotype is medium-sized. The antigen remains unidentified. Germline V gene data show CDR1 as LNHDA and CDR2 as SQIVND (reference sequence). J was trimmed by 1 base and V by 5 bases; bases with no gene match: 9. There are 18 residues in the CDR3. This sequence was found in a human donor in good health (CMV status not recorded). Some clones in this sample may be carry-over from other donors' samples. The sample was PBMCs. The chain carries TRBV19 and TRBJ2-1; 12 bases line up with TRBD2. This chain's CDR3 is CASSPQTSGSGSYNEQFF. The CDR3 coding sequence is TGTGCCAGTAGTCCTCAGACTAGCGGGAGTGGGTCCTACAATGAGCAGTTCTTC.